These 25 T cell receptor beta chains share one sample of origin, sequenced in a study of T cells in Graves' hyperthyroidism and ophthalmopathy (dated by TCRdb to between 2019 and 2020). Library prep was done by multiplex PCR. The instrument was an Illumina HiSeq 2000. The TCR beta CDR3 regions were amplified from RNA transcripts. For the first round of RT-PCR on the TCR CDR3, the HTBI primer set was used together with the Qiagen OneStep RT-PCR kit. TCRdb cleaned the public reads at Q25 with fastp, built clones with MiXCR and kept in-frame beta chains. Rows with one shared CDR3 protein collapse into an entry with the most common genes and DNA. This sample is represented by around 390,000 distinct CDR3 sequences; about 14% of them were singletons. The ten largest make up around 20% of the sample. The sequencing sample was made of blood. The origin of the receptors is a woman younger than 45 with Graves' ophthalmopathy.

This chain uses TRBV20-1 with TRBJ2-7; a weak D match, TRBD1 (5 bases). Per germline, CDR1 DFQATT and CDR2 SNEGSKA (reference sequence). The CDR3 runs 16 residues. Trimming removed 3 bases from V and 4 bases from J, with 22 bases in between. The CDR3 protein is CSASETGQILAYEQYF. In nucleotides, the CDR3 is TGCAGTGCTAGTGAAACCGGACAAATTTTGGCGTACGAGCAGTACTTC.

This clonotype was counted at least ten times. CDR3 sequence reads: CASRGQGEDTQYF. In DNA, the CDR3 is TGTGCCAGCAGGGGACAGGGGGAAGATACGCAGTATTTT. The chain has TRBV11-2 and TRBJ2-3, with TRBD1 matching over 11 bases. The junction had 1 base not matched to a gene; V was cut back by 6 bases and J by 5 bases. Per germline, CDR1 SGHAT and CDR2 FQNNGV. CDR3 length: 13 amino acids.

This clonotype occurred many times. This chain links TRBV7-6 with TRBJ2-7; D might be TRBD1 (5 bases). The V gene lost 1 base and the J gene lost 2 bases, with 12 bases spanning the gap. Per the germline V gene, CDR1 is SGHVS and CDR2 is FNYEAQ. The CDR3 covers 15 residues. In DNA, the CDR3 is TGTGCCAGCAGCTTAGGGCAGGGTCGCACCTACGAGCAGTACTTC. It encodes CASSLGQGRTYEQYF.

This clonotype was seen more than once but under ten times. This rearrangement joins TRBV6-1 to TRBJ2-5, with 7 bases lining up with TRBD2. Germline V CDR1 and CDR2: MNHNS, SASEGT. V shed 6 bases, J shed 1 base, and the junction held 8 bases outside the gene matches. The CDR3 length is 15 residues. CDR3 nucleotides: TGTGCCAGCAGCCGGTTGGGGACTACCCAAGAGACCCAGTACTTC. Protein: CASSRLGTTQETQYF.

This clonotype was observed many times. The CDR3 here is CASSLGQGARQETQYF. DNA of the CDR3: TGTGCCAGCAGCCTTGGACAGGGGGCGCGTCAAGAGACCCAGTACTTC. The V call is TRBV11-3, the J call TRBJ2-5, with TRBD1 matching 11 bases. V dropped 5 bases and J dropped 2; count of bases not matched to a gene: 7. Germline CDR1 and CDR2: SGHNT and YENEEA. There are 16 residues in the CDR3. The complete variable domain, with remaining parts taken from reference TRBV11-3 and TRBJ2-5, reads EAGVVQSPRYKIIEKKQPVAFWCNPISGHNTLYWYLQNLGQGPELLIRYENEEAVDDSQLPKDRFSAERLKGVDSTLKIQPAELGDSAVYLCASSLGQGARQETQYFGPGTRLLVL.

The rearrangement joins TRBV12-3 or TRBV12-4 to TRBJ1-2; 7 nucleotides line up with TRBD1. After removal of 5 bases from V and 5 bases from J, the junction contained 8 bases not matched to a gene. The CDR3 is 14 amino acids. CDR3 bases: TGTGCCAGCAGTGCAGGGGGGGGTCGGTATGGCTACACCTTC. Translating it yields CASSAGGGRYGYTF.

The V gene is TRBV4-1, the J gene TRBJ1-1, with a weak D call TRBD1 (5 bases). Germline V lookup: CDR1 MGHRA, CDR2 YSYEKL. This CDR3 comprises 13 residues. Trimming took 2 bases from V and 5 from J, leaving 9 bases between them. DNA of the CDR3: TGCGCCAGCAGCCAACCCAGGGAGACTGAAGCTTTCTTT. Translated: CASSQPRETEAFF.

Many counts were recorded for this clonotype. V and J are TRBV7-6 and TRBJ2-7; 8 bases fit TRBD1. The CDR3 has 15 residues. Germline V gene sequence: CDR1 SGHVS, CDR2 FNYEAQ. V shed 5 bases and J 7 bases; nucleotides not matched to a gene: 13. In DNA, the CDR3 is TGTGCCAGCAGCAACGGAGCCAGGGGGCGGGAAGAGCAGTACTTC. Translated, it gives CASSNGARGREEQYF.

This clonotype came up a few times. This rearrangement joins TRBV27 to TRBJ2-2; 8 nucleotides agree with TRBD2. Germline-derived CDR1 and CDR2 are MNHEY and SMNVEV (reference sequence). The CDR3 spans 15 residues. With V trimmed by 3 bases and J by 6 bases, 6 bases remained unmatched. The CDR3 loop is CASSFRGGGAGELFF. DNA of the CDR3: TGTGCCAGCAGTTTCCGGGGGGGTGGTGCCGGGGAGCTGTTTTTT.

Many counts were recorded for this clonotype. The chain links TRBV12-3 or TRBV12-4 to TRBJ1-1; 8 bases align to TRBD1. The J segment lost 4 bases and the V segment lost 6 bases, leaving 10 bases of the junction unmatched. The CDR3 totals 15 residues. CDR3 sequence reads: CASSLTFTGGTEAFF. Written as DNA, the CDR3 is TGTGCCAGCAGCCTCACATTCACAGGGGGCACTGAAGCTTTCTTT.

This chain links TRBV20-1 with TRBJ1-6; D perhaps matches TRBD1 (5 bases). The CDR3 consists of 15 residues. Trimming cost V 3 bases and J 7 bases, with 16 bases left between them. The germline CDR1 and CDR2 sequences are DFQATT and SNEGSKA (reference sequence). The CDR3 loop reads CSARGGSTRNSPLHF. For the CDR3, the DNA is TGCAGTGCTAGGGGGGGGTCGACGAGGAATTCACCCCTCCACTTT.

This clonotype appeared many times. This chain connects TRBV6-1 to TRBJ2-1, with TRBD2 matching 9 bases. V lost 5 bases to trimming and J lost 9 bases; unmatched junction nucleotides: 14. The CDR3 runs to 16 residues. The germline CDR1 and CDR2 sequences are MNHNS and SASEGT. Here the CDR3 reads CASSYPGPAGGREQFF. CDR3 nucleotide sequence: TGTGCCAGCAGTTACCCTGGACCGGCGGGGGGGCGTGAGCAGTTCTTC.

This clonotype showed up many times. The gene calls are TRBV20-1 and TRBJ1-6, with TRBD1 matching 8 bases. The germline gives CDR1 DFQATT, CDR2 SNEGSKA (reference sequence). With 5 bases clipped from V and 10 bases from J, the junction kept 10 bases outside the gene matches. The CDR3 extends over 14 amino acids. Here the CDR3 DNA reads TGCAGTGCTCGCAAGACAGGGGAAAGGTCACCCCTCCACTTT. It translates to CSARKTGERSPLHF.

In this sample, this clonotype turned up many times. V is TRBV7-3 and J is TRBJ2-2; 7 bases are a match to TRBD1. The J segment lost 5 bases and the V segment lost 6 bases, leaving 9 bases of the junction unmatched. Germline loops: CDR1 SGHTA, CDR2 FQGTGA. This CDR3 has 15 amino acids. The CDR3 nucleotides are TGTGCCAGCAGTTTACAGGGACAGTTAACCGGGGAGCTGTTTTTT. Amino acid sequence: CASSLQGQLTGELFF.

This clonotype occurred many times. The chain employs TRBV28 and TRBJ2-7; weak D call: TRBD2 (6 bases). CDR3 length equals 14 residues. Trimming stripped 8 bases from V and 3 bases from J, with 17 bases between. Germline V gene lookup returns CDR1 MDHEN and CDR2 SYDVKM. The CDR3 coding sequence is TGTGCCAGCCACTCCGGGGGACCTGTCTACGAGCAGTACTTC. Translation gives CASHSGGPVYEQYF. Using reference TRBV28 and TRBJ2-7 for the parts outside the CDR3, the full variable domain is DVKVTQSSRYLVKRTGEKVFLECVQDMDHENMFWYRQDPGLGLRLIYFSYDVKMKEKGDIPEGYSVSREKKERFSLILESASTNQTSMYLCASHSGGPVYEQYFGPGTRLTVT.

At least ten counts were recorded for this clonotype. The CDR3 reads CASSLGRFNYGYTF. As DNA, the CDR3 is TGTGCCAGCAGCTTGGGTCGGTTTAACTATGGCTACACCTTC. This chain uses TRBV5-6 with TRBJ1-2; D remains ambiguous. Per germline, CDR1 SGHDT and CDR2 YYEEEE. The CDR3 is made up of 14 amino acids. V was shortened by 0 bases and J by 1 base, with 7 bases between the two germline ends.

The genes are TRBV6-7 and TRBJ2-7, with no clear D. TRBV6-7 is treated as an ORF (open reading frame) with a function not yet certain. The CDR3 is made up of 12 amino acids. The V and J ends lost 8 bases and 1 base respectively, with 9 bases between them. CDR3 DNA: TGTGCCAGCCATTGCGGTTCCTACGAGCAGTACTTC. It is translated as CASHCGSYEQYF.

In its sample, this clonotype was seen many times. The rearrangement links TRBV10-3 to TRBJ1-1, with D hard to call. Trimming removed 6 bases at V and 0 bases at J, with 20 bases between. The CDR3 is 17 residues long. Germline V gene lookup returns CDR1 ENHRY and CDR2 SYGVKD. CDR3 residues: CAISRSTSSRMNTEAFF. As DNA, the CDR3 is TGTGCCATCAGCCGATCGACATCATCCCGGATGAACACTGAAGCTTTCTTT.

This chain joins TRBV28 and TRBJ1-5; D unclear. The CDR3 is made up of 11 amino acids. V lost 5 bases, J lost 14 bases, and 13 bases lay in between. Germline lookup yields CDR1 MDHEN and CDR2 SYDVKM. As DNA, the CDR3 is TGTGCCAGCAGTAACCGGACCCCGAAGCATTTT. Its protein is CASSNRTPKHF.

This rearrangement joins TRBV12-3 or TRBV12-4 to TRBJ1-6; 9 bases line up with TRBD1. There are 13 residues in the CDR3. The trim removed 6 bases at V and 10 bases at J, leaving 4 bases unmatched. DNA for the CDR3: TGTGCCAGCAGGTGGACAGGGGTATCACCCCTCCACTTT. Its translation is CASRWTGVSPLHF.

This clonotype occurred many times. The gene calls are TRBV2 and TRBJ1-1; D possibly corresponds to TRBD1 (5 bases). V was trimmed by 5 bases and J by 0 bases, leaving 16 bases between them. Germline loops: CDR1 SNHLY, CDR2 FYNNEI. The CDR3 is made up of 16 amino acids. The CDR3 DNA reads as TGTGCCAGCAGTTCGGGGCCAGGTGGGGTGAACACTGAAGCTTTCTTT. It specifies CASSSGPGGVNTEAFF.

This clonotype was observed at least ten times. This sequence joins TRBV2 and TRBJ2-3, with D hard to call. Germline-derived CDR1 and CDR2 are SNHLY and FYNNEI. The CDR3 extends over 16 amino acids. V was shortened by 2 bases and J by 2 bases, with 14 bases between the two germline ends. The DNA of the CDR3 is TGTGCCAGCAGTGAATTAGGAACAGTTTACACAGATACGCAGTATTTT. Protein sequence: CASSELGTVYTDTQYF.

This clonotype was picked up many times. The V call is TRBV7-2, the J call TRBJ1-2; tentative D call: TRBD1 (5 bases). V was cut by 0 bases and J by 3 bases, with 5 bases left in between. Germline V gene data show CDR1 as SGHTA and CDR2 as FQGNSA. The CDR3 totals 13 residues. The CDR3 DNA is TGTGCCAGCAGCTTAGCCAGGGACTATGGCTACACCTTC. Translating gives CASSLARDYGYTF.

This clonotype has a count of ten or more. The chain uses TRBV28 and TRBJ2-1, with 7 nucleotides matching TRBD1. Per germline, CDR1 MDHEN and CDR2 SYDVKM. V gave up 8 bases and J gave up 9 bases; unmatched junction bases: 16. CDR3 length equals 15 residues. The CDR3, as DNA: TGTGCCAGCCGTACTATCGGGACAGCCGGCGGTGAGCAGTTCTTC. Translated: CASRTIGTAGGEQFF.

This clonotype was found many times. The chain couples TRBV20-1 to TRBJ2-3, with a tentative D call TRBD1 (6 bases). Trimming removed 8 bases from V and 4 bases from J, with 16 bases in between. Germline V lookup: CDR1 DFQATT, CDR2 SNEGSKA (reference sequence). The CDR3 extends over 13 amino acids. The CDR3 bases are TGCAGTCCCATGACAGGTTTCCCAGATACGCAGTATTTT. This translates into CSPMTGFPDTQYF.